These T cell receptor beta chains were read from a single sample in a study of blood T cell repertoires in COVID-19. Measured with immunoSEQ multiplex PCR; TCRdb has only the in-frame clones, and not every one. This table holds approximately 300,000 clones, about nine tenths found once. The sequenced material came from peripheral blood. These receptors came from a woman between 25 and 40 years old with COVID-19, enrolled during active disease. The CDR3 runs from the conserved cysteine through the conserved F or W. Fields, in order: J gene, V gene, D gene, CDR3 DNA, CDR3 protein. D genes are given only for firm matches.

J: TRBJ1-1; V: TRBV6-6; D: -; DNA: TGTGCCGGCAGGGAGACGAACACTGAAGCTTTCTTT; CDR3: CAGRETNTEAFF
J: TRBJ1-1; V: TRBV28; D: -; DNA: TGTGCCAGCAGCCTCTTCAGGGGCCCTGAAGCTTTCTTT; CDR3: CASSLFRGPEAFF
J: TRBJ1-6; V: TRBV28; D: -; DNA: TGTGCCAGCAGTTTGGGGGGAGTTTCACCCCTCCACTTT; CDR3: CASSLGGVSPLHF
J: TRBJ1-3; V: TRBV7-9; D: -; DNA: TGTGCCAGCAGCTACAACCCGGGACTTGGGGTAAACACCATATATTTT; CDR3: CASSYNPGLGVNTIYF
J: TRBJ2-7; V: TRBV11-2; D: TRBD2; DNA: TGTGCCAGCAGCTTAGCTAGCCTAGCGGGATCCTACGAGCAGTACTTC; CDR3: CASSLASLAGSYEQYF
J: TRBJ1-5; V: TRBV28; D: TRBD1; DNA: TGTGCCAGCAGTTTACAGGGGGCAGCTCAGCCCCAGCATTTT; CDR3: CASSLQGAAQPQHF
J: TRBJ2-2; V: TRBV15; D: TRBD2; DNA: TGTGCCACCAGCAGAGTGGGCGGGAGGGCCGAGGGTTATACCGGGGAGCTGTTTTTT; CDR3: CATSRVGGRAEGYTGELFF
J: TRBJ2-1; V: TRBV7-2; D: -; DNA: TGTGCCAGCAGCTTAGTAGAGTCCAATGAGCAGTTCTTC; CDR3: CASSLVESNEQFF
J: TRBJ2-7; V: TRBV30; D: -; DNA: TGTGCCTGGAGTGTCTCAGGGGACGAGCAGTACTTC; CDR3: CAWSVSGDEQYF
J: TRBJ2-1; V: TRBV5-1; D: -; DNA: TGCGCCAGCAGCTGGGGACTCGATACCTCCTACAATGAGCAGTTCTTC; CDR3: CASSWGLDTSYNEQFF
J: TRBJ1-2; V: TRBV5-4; D: -; DNA: TGTGCCAGCAGCTTGGAGAGGTATGGCTACACCTTC; CDR3: CASSLERYGYTF
J: TRBJ2-1; V: TRBV24-1; D: -; DNA: TGTGCCACCAGTGAAGCTGCCCTCTCCAATGAGCAGTTCTTC; CDR3: CATSEAALSNEQFF